The source of this TCR beta chain is a study of cytomegalovirus exposure and HLA in healthy donors. Study-wide points: High specificity and sensitivity for cytomegalovirus status were reported for the classifier. In a later analysis, compared with equally common non-associated chains, HLA-associated beta chains were more expanded. Cytomegalovirus-associated TCR beta chains were listed, numbering roughly 150. In vitro, three CMV-associated chains proved specific for CMV antigens.

The PCR made use of 60 Vbeta and 13 Jbeta primers. Clones were sequenced by immunoSEQ multiplex PCR, and TCRdb holds only the in-frame ones, with some missing. The repertoire holds about 120,000 clones, around 70% seen once, with 1.6% in the top ten. This clone came up a few times. Its target is unknown. Looked up from germline, CDR1 is MDHEN and CDR2 is SYDVKM. The length of the CDR3 is 15 residues. The ends were cut back, 3 bases at V and 1 base at J, with 12 bases in the middle. The receptor comes from a woman aged 18-35 years in good health and CMV-seronegative. The rearrangement uses TRBV28 and TRBJ2-5; D might be TRBD1 (5 bases). What was sequenced was PBMCs. The CDR3 sequence: CASSFPRQGQETQYF. CDR3 DNA sequence: TGTGCCAGCAGTTTTCCCAGGCAGGGCCAAGAGACCCAGTACTTC.